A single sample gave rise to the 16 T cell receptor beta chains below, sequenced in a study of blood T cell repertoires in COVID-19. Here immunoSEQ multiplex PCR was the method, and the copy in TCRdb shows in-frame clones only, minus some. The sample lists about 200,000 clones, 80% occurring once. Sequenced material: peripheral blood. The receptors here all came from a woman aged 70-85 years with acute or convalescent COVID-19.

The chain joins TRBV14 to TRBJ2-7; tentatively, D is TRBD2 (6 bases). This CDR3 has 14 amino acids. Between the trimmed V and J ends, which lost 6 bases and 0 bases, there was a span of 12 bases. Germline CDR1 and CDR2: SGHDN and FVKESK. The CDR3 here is CASSRAGVSYEQYV. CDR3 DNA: TGTGCCAGCAGTCGAGCGGGTGTCTCCTACGAGCAGTACGTC.

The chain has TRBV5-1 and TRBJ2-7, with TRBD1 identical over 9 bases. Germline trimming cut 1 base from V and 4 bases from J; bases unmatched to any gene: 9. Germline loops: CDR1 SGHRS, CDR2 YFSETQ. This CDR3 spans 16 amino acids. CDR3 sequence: CASSLWDRDEFYEQYV. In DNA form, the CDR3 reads TGCGCCAGCAGCTTGTGGGACAGGGACGAGTTTTACGAGCAGTACGTC.

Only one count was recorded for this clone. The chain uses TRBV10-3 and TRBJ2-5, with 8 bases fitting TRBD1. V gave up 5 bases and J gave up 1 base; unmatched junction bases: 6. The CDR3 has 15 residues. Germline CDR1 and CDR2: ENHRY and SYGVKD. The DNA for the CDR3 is TGTGCCATCAGTCCTGACAGGGGCAGCCAAGAGACCCAGTACTTC. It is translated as CAISPDRGSQETQYF.

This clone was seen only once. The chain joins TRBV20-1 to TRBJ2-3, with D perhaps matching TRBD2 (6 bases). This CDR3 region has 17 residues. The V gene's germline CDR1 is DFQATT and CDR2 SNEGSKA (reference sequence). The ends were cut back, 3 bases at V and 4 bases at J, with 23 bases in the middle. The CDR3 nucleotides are TGCAGTGCTAGTGGGGTGGCGGGGATAGCTATTTCAGATACGCAGTATTTT. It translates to CSASGVAGIAISDTQYF.

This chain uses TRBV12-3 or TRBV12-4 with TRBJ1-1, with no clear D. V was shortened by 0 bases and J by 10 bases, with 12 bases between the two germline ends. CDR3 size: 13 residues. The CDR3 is CASSLAGNPGAFF. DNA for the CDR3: TGTGCCAGCAGTTTAGCCGGGAACCCGGGAGCTTTCTTT.

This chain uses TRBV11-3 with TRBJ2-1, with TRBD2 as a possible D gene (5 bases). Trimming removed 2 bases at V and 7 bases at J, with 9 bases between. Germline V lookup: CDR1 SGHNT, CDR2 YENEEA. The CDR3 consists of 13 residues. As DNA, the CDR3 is TGTGCCAGCAGCTTACCCCCGGGGAATGAGCAGTTCTTC. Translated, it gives CASSLPPGNEQFF. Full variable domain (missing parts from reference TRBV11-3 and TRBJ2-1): EAGVVQSPRYKIIEKKQPVAFWCNPISGHNTLYWYLQNLGQGPELLIRYENEEAVDDSQLPKDRFSAERLKGVDSTLKIQPAELGDSAVYLCASSLPPGNEQFFGPGTRLTVL.

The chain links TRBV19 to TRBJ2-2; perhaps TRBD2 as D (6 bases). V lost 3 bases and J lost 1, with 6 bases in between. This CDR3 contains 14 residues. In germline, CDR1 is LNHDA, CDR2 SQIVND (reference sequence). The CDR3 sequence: CASSMGLNTGELFF. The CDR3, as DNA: TGTGCCAGTAGTATGGGACTGAACACCGGGGAGCTGTTTTTT.

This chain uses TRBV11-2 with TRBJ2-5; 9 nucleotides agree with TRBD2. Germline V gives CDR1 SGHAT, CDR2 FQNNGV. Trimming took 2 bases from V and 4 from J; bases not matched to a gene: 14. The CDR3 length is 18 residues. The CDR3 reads CASSLLEGRGGSGETQYF. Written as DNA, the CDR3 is TGTGCCAGCAGCTTATTGGAAGGGCGGGGGGGCTCAGGAGAGACCCAGTACTTC.

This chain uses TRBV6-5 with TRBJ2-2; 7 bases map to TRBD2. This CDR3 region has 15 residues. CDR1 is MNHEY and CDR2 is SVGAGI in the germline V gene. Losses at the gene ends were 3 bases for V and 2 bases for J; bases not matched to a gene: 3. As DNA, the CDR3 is TGTGCCAGCAGTTATGGCGGGGGAAACACCGGGGAGCTGTTTTTT. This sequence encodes CASSYGGGNTGELFF.

The CDR3 sequence: CASSQDSSRGGPPDTQYF. The CDR3 DNA reads TGCGCCAGCAGCCAAGATAGCTCCCGCGGGGGACCCCCCGATACGCAGTATTTT. V gene TRBV4-1 combines with J gene TRBJ2-3, with TRBD2 matching over 7 bases. CDR1 is MGHRA, CDR2 YSYEKL, per germline. This CDR3 comprises 18 residues. V was clipped by 0 bases and J by 6 bases; unmatched bases: 15.

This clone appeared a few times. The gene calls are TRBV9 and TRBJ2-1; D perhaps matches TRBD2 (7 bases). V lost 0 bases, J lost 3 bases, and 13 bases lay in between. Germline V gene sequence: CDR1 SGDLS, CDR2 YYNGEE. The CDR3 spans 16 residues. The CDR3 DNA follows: TGTGCCAGCAGCGTAGTGGCGGGGGCGGACTACAATGAGCAGTTCTTC. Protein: CASSVVAGADYNEQFF.

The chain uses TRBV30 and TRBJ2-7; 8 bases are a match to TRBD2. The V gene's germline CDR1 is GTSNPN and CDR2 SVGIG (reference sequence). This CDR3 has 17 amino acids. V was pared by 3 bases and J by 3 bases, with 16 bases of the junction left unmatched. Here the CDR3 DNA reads TGTGCCTGGAGCCGACCCCCAGCACCGGGGGGGTACTACGAGCAGTACTTC. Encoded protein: CAWSRPPAPGGYYEQYF.

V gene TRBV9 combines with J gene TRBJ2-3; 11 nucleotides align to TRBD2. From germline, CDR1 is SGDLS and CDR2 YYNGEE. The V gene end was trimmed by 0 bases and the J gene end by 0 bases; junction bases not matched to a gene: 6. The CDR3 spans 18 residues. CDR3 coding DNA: TGTGCCAGCAGCGTAGGAGTAGCGGGGGGGTATAGCACAGATACGCAGTATTTT. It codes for CASSVGVAGGYSTDTQYF.

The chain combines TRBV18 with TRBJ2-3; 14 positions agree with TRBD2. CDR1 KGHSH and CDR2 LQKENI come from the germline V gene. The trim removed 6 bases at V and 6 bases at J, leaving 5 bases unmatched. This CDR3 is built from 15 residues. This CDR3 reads CASSPGLAGVDTQYF. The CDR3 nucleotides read TGTGCCAGCTCGCCGGGACTAGCGGGGGTGGATACGCAGTATTTT.

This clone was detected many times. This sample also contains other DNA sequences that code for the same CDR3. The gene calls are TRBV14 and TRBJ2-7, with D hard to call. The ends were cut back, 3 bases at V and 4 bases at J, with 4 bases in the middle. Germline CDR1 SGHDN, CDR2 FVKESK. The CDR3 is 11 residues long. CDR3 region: CASSHGYEQYF. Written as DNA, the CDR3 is TGTGCCAGCAGCCACGGGTACGAGCAGTACTTC.

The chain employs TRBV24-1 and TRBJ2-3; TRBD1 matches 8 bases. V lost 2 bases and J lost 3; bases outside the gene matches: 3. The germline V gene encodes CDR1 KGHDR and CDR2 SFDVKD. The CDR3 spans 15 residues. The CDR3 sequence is CATSDSRTGTDTQYF. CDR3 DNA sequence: TGTGCCACCAGTGATTCCCGGACAGGGACAGATACGCAGTATTTT.